This T cell receptor (beta chain) was captured by sequencing in a study of blood T cell repertoires in COVID-19. Turning to the study itself: The study drew acute and convalescent COVID-19 samples from the United States, Italy and Spain. Sources were T cells, B-cell-depleted T cells, or PBMCs; the material itself was cDNA or gDNA.

Original analysis: From reference gene primer amplification, estimates of nucleated cell counts were derived. The assay was immunoSEQ multiplex PCR, and TCRdb's table has in-frame clones only and misses some. V and J calls and clone size follow that table, whereas D and trimming were derived from the DNA. The table includes 250,000 to 350,000 clones, approximately 87% detected once. Sequencing was done on a sample of peripheral blood. The sequence was obtained from a woman aged 45-60 years with active or convalescent COVID-19.

Here the CDR3 reads CAWSVQGQGYGYTF. CDR3 nucleotides: TGTGCCTGGAGTGTACAGGGGCAGGGCTATGGCTACACCTTC. The rearrangement uses TRBV30 and TRBJ1-2, with 7 bases fitting TRBD1. With V trimmed by 0 bases and J by 4 bases, 5 bases remained unmatched. The germline CDR1 and CDR2 sequences are GTSNPN and SVGIG (reference sequence). The length of the CDR3 is 14 residues.